This TCR beta chain was retrieved from a study of T cells after yellow fever vaccination. Study information: SMART-Seq v4 Ultra Low Input prepared libraries from low-cell fractions. Study-wide findings and caveats: Re-detected after boosting: most primary clones, about 96% of CD4 and roughly 88% of CD8. Some clonotypes, a small share, were shared between CD4 and CD8 compartments.

It was through 5'RACE template switching that TCR cDNA was made, with a universal primer site and UMIs added. TCRdb reprocessed the 5' RACE reads via MiXCR and lists one record per CDR3 protein. Of roughly 300,000 distinct CDR3 sequences in the sample, approximately 7% are singletons; the top ten hold over 15%. This CDR3 spans 15 amino acids. V dropped 2 bases and J dropped 0; count of bases not matched to a gene: 2. In germline, CDR1 is MNHEY, CDR2 SMNVEV (reference sequence). With respect to this clonotype: As yet, its antigen is unknown.

The sample consisted of PBMCs, taken 45 days after the first yellow fever vaccination. The rearrangement joins TRBV27 to TRBJ2-3; 7 nucleotides match TRBD2. The sequence derives from a young man who received the YFV17D yellow fever vaccine. Written as DNA, the CDR3 is TGTGCCAGCAGTTTACAAGCGGGAAGCACAGATACGCAGTATTTT. It yields the protein CASSLQAGSTDTQYF.